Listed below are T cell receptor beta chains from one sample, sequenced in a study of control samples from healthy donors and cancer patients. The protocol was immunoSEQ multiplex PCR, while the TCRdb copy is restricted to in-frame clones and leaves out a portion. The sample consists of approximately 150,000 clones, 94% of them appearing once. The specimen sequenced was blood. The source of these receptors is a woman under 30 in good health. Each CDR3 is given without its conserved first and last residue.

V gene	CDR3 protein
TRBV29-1	SVSGGGGGRYSNTEAF
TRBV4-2	ASSLQGSDTGELF
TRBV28	ASSLSGLAGGPYNEQF
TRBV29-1	SVEPEWAEGYT
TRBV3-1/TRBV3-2	ASSRQVSGQTQY
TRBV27	ASSHTRDTEAF
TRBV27	ASSLYLGQADGYT
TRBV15	ATSRERDTPTQY
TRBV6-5	ASSPARYEQY
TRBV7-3	ASSPSLAGGPGEQF
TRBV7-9	ASSLGPLNTEAF
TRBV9	ASSVGPLNTEAF
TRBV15	ATSKEGLQSGEAF
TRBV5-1	ASSPRTGETQY
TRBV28	ASRAGGLGGNQPQH
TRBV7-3	ASSFQGADTQY
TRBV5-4	ASSYGGAYEQY
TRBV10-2	ASSEGADGYT
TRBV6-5	ASSFGKTGNSPLH
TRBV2	ASSTQGGSGNQPQH
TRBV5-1	ASSLRASGGGDTQY